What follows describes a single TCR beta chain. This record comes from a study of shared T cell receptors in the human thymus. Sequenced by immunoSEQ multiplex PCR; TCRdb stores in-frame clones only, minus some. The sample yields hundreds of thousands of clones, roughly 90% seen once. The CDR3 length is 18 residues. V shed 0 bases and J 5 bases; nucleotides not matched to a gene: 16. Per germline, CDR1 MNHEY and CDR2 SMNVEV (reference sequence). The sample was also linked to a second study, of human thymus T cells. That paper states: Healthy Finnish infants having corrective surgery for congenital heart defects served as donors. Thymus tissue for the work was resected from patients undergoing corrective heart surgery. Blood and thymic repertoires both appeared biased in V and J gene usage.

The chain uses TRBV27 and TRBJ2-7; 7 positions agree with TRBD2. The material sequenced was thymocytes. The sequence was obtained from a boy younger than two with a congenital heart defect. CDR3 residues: CASSLSPFPPAGLDEQYF. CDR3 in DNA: TGTGCCAGCAGTTTATCCCCCTTTCCCCCAGCGGGACTCGACGAGCAGTACTTC.